The rows below give T cell receptor beta chains drawn from one sample of a study of cytomegalovirus exposure and HLA in healthy donors. TCRdb keeps only in-frame clones here, not all; method: immunoSEQ multiplex PCR. The sample has 130,000 or so clones, approximately 79% seen once; the top ten hold 0.85% to 1.4%. The sequencing sample was made of PBMCs. These receptors all come from a male donor in good health and CMV-seronegative. Each CDR3 is given without its conserved first and last residue. The order of the fields is D gene, V gene, CDR3 protein. A D gene is named only where the DNA matches it firmly.

TRBD1	TRBV7-2	ASSTRDSSRGANVLT
-	TRBV6-1	ASTTASESTQY
-	TRBV30	AWSAARNSPLH
-	TRBV7-9	SSSYTGNTIY
-	TRBV5-1	ASSLAVGQGHGYT
-	TRBV7-2	ASSSADREKLF
TRBD1	TRBV5-1	ASEPGQGNGYT
-	TRBV21-1	ASSIPDRN
TRBD2	TRBV19	ASSPQGPLGAGGGDTQY
-	TRBV6-5	ASLDPELANYGYT
-	TRBV5-1	ASSPYGQETQY
TRBD2	TRBV5-1	ASSVTLAGGRETQY
-	TRBV5-6	ASSLSQEGPTEAF
-	TRBV5-5	ASSFGADTIY
-	TRBV4-1	ASSPNGGELRGYT
-	TRBV18	ASSSRGAGELF
TRBD1	TRBV27	ASSPGQVQETQY
-	TRBV19	ASSSSALGVGNQPQH
TRBD1	TRBV4-3	ASSQGGPGTGSEKLF
-	TRBV9	ASSLRTDNTGELF
-	TRBV11-2	ASSLGGGGTEAF
-	TRBV27	ASSSYAEGVKEKLF
-	TRBV10-1	ASSGPGGPTDTQY
TRBD2	TRBV14	ASSQESYIGGWAPGANVLT
-	TRBV7-2	ASSPGGRYNEQF
-	TRBV6-5	ASSSRSYNSPLH
TRBD2	TRBV9	ASSPGSGGALDTQY
-	TRBV28	ASTGGLPLYEQY
-	TRBV9	ASNRGGQEVPYEQY
TRBD1	TRBV5-4	ASSLGQGYTGELF
TRBD1	TRBV2	ASSDPKGQTPYEQY
TRBD2	TRBV30	AWGTSGYDNEQF
-	TRBV7-2	ASSASRLENIQY
-	TRBV19	ASKEQARSNQPQH
-	TRBV7-9	ASSLEGEDRGYT
-	TRBV18	ASSPAGFRNEQY
TRBD2	TRBV2	ASSGSSGGRETQY
TRBD1	TRBV19	ASRTGTSGNTIY
TRBD1	TRBV4-3	ASSQLQGAGANVLT
TRBD1	TRBV11-2	ASSLHRQGGMGYEQY
TRBD1	TRBV4-1	ASSHSGGEGSPLH
TRBD1	TRBV7-9	ASSAGTGGETQY
-	TRBV5-6	ASSLPGGTDTQY
TRBD1	TRBV29-1	SVLSSGTGGFEQY
TRBD2	TRBV5-6	ASSLGLVGTDTQY
TRBD2	TRBV7-6	ASSLGTSGGLVYEQY
TRBD2	TRBV7-6	ASSFLTPLTSGDEQF
TRBD2	TRBV15	ATSRDSGGPQRVQETQY